The clone carrying this T cell receptor beta chain was observed many times. Its matching antigen is unknown. This specimen belongs to a study of T-cell memory formation after mild COVID-19. Overall study: TCR clusters largely stayed donor specific.

Study results and caveats: A second wave of clones peaked on day 37, and their SARS-CoV-2 specificity went unconfirmed. Of the contracting clones, CD4+ ones lay mainly in CM and EM, and CD8+ ones in EMRA.

The V end lost 4 bases, the J end lost 2 bases, and 16 bases lay between the germline ends. In germline, CDR1 is SGHKS, CDR2 YYEKEE (reference sequence). This CDR3 is built from 15 residues. 5'RACE with constant-segment primers built TCRalpha and TCRbeta cDNA libraries with UMIs. Using its own MiXCR run on the 5' RACE reads, TCRdb lists one record per CDR3 protein. The sample records some 290,000 distinct CDR3 sequences, roughly 17% being singletons. The sequencing sample was made of PBMCs or a T cell subset sorted from them (not recorded which). The sequence was collected from a man aged 18-30 years who had mild COVID-19 (a few samples of this study predate the infection). Cell type and time point are not known. The chain employs TRBV5-5 and TRBJ2-7; tentative D call: TRBD2 (5 bases). The CDR3 DNA sequence: TGTGCCAGCAGCCCCCATCCAGACGGGACCTACGAGCAGTACTTC. Translation gives CASSPHPDGTYEQYF.